This T cell receptor (beta chain) was retrieved from a study of blood T cells in healthy people across ages (dated by TCRdb to about 2015). Context from the whole study: In model experiments, template switching captured about one uniquely barcoded TCR beta cDNA molecule for every two T cells. The donors were divided into four age groups: young (average around 16 years), middle-aged (approximately 39), aged (around 67) and long-lived (around 87). To avoid experimental bias, donors of different ages were distributed randomly across sequencing lanes. Age-related changes in TCR beta repertoire diversity were measured in the study by deep sequencing normalized with unique cDNA molecular identifiers. For two donors (one aged 18 to 30 and one aged 80 or older), the study analyzed two additional independent replicas of 1 million unique cDNA reads from the same blood draw. Overall study results and their limits: Donor CMV infection status was unknown, potentially confounding age-related changes in expanded clonotypes. Conclusive comparison of naive and antigen-experienced compartments was prevented by the profiling of bulk unsorted PBMCs. As age increased, observed TCR beta diversity per million T cells dropped in a roughly linear way, and a significant reduction was already evident by age 40. There was a strong correlation between observed TCR beta diversity and the percentage of naive T cells measured by flow cytometry. The long-lived group showed more naive CD4+ T cells, fewer expanded clones and increased TCR diversity than the aged group, suggesting age selection. Estimates of total diversity based on one million sequenced T cells were regarded as lower bounds and as underestimates.

The receptor library was made with 5' RACE. For sequencing, an Illumina HiSeq 2500 was employed. The second PCR ran for roughly 7 to 11 cycles and used a J-beta primer mix along with a sample-barcoded 5' primer. Each TCR beta cDNA molecule received a unique molecular identifier from a template-switch 5' adaptor carrying 12 random nucleotides. Each sample yielded at least 3 million CDR3-containing paired-end reads. The Mint cDNA synthesis kit, primed by a TRBC-specific oligonucleotide, was used to synthesize first-strand cDNA from all RNA. After uracil-DNA glycosylase treatment, a first 18-cycle PCR used universal primers M1SS and BC2_uni_R on all cDNA. The published analysis was carried out like this. Each sample was normalized by randomly selecting 1 million high-quality reads, each carrying a distinct molecular identifier. Reads with shared molecular identifiers were discarded instead of being binned into consensus sequences. MiTCR, run with a Q25 quality threshold and the strictest error-elimination algorithm, handled CDR3 identification, clonotype clustering and error correction. A nonparametric unseen species model using Euler transformation provided a lower-bound estimate of total TCR beta diversity. TCRdb reworked the public reads: Q25 trimming with fastp, MiXCR clone assembly, productive beta chains retained. Each record represents a unique CDR3 protein, reported with the most common genes and DNA among its rows. The V and J calls were not made by the authors but by TCRdb's processing. This sample holds 790,000 or so distinct CDR3 sequences; 35% to 50% were observed only once. The ten largest clones take up approximately 18% of the sample.

CDR1 and CDR2, looked up from the germline V gene, are SGHRS and YFSETQ. Measured from the cysteine to the phenylalanine, the CDR3 is 16 residues long. The sequence is cut down to CDR3 DNA, 48 bases in frame from base 1. V is pared back by 5 bases and J by 0 bases, with 14 bases lying between the germline termini. Donors were about 36 systemically healthy Caucasian individuals from Russia aged roughly 6 to 90 years. Each donor gave ten milliliters of peripheral blood, collected into EDTA-treated Vacutainer tubes. PBMCs were isolated by Ficoll-Paque density-gradient centrifugation, with at least 6 million obtained per sample. Total RNA, at least 6 micrograms per sample, was extracted from PBMCs with Trizol reagent. The percentages of naive CD45RAhigh/CD27high T cells were determined by flow cytometry on a PBMC aliquot from every donor. This clonotype turned up a few times. Its antigen target is currently unknown. No much larger clone is present one base from it, and per-base qualities are unavailable.

Sequencing used blood. This chain joins TRBV5-1 to TRBJ2-2, and perhaps TRBD1 as D gene, on 5 matching bases. This TCR was sampled from a man at least 80 years old in good health. CDR3 region: CASSPWQGANTGELFF. DNA sequence: TGCGCCAGCAGTCCTTGGCAGGGCGCGAACACCGGGGAGCTGTTTTTT.